The 27 T cell receptor beta chains in this list originate from one sample, sequenced in a study of blood T cell repertoires in COVID-19 (dated by TCRdb to 2020 to 2022). The library was made by the immunoSEQ multiplex PCR assay. TCRdb took over this immuneACCESS table, retaining in-frame rearrangements with V and J assigned. Such tables are incomplete; in checked studies, under half of the missing clones stem from an unresolved V gene, and the remainder is unexplained. This sample has roughly 180,000 clones in its table, and around 80% of those were observed once. 13% to 15% of the sample rests with the top ten. The specimen was PBMCs or T cells enriched from blood (not recorded which). The receptors were sampled from a man in his sixties who had been exposed to COVID-19.

This clone was seen a few times. The chain has TRBV9 and TRBJ1-6, with D possibly being TRBD1 (5 bases). Germline V lookup: CDR1 SGDLS, CDR2 YYNGEE. This CDR3 is built from 12 residues. V was shortened by 3 bases and J by 11 bases, with 9 bases between the two germline ends. CDR3 sequence: CASSGNRTPLHF. The CDR3, as DNA: TGTGCCAGCAGCGGAAACAGGACACCCCTCCACTTT.

V gene TRBV28 combines with J gene TRBJ1-2; possible D gene TRBD1, 6 bases. The CDR3 covers 13 residues. Germline-derived CDR1 and CDR2 are MDHEN and SYDVKM. Trimming took 2 bases from V and 7 from J, leaving 11 bases between them. This CDR3 reads CASSLPGVGGYTF. The CDR3 nucleotides are TGTGCCAGCAGTTTACCAGGGGTGGGTGGCTACACCTTC.

This chain connects TRBV15 to TRBJ2-3, with TRBD1 as a possible D gene (6 bases). The CDR3 length is 16 residues. Germline CDR1 LNHNV, CDR2 YYDKDF (reference sequence). V shed 0 bases and J shed 1 base, with 11 bases lying between them. The CDR3 loop reads CATSREGAAGTDTQYF. CDR3 coding DNA: TGTGCCACCAGCAGAGAGGGGGCGGCGGGCACAGATACGCAGTATTTT.

The V call is TRBV11-2, the J call TRBJ2-3; a possible D gene is TRBD1 (6 bases). This CDR3 has 15 amino acids. Germline CDR1 and CDR2: SGHAT and FQNNGV. Between the trimmed V and J ends, which lost 4 bases and 1 base, there was a span of 12 bases. CDR3 DNA: TGTGCCAGCAGCTCGCAGGGGATTCGCACAGATACGCAGTATTTT. This encodes CASSSQGIRTDTQYF. Full variable domain (missing parts from reference TRBV11-2 and TRBJ2-3): EAGVAQSPRYKIIEKRQSVAFWCNPISGHATLYWYQQILGQGPKLLIQFQNNGVVDDSQLPKDRFSAERLKGVDSTLKIQPAKLEDSAVYLCASSSQGIRTDTQYFGPGTRLTVL.

The chain combines TRBV5-4 with TRBJ1-6; the match to TRBD1 covers 10 bases. This CDR3 has 16 residues. Per germline, CDR1 SGHNT and CDR2 YYREEE (reference sequence). After removal of 3 bases from V and 7 bases from J, the junction contained 7 bases not matched to a gene. The CDR3 loop is CASSWRQGAGNSPLHF. The DNA of the CDR3 is TGTGCCAGCAGCTGGAGACAGGGGGCAGGGAATTCACCCCTCCACTTT.

V is TRBV19 and J is TRBJ2-5; TRBD2 matches 8 bases. With V trimmed by 3 bases and J by 5 bases, 5 bases remained unmatched. The CDR3 sequence is 14 residues long. CDR1 LNHDA and CDR2 SQIVND come from the germline V gene (reference sequence). The CDR3 protein is CASSIGGGRETQYF. The CDR3 DNA is TGTGCCAGTAGTATCGGGGGGGGACGGGAGACCCAGTACTTC.

This clone has only a few counts. Other DNA sequences of this sample code for an identical CDR3. The chain carries TRBV6-5 and TRBJ1-1; D gene uncertain. The length of the CDR3 is 14 residues. Germline V gene lookup returns CDR1 MNHEY and CDR2 SVGAGI. The V gene lost 0 bases and the J gene lost 1 base, with 6 bases spanning the gap. The CDR3 DNA sequence: TGTGCCAGCAGTTACTCTGGCAGGAACACTGAAGCTTTCTTT. As protein: CASSYSGRNTEAFF.

V usage is TRBV10-2 and J usage is TRBJ2-2, with a possible D match to TRBD2 (5 bases). Trimming removed 4 bases from V and 4 bases from J, with 7 bases in between. The germline V gene encodes CDR1 WSHSY and CDR2 SAAADI. This CDR3 is built from 13 residues. CDR3: CASSGRGTGELFF. The CDR3 bases are TGCGCCAGCAGTGGTCGGGGCACCGGGGAGCTGTTTTTT.

Only one count was recorded for this clone. The chain recombines TRBV28 with TRBJ2-1; 9 bases are shared with TRBD2. Germline CDR1 is MDHEN and CDR2 is SYDVKM. The CDR3 is made up of 16 amino acids. J was trimmed by 2 bases and V by 9 bases; bases with no gene match: 11. The CDR3 loop is CASRRVASGAYNEQFF. Written as DNA, the CDR3 is TGTGCCAGTAGGAGGGTGGCTAGCGGGGCCTACAATGAGCAGTTCTTC.

The chain couples TRBV5-1 to TRBJ2-7; weak D call: TRBD1 (6 bases). From germline, CDR1 is SGHRS and CDR2 YFSETQ. Between the trimmed V and J ends, which lost 5 bases and 0 bases, there was a span of 15 bases. The CDR3 spans 15 residues. CDR3 residues: CASRSPGVSSYEQYF. CDR3 DNA sequence: TGCGCCAGCAGGTCCCCAGGGGTTAGCTCCTACGAGCAGTACTTC.

This rearrangement joins TRBV5-1 to TRBJ2-3, with 9 bases aligning to TRBD2. The CDR3 extends over 17 amino acids. The ends lost 0 bases at V and 3 bases at J; junction bases unmatched: 8. Germline V gene data show CDR1 as SGHRS and CDR2 as YFSETQ. This chain's CDR3 is CASSLAAGGRGTDTQYF. In DNA, the CDR3 is TGCGCCAGCAGCTTGGCTGCGGGAGGGAGGGGGACAGATACGCAGTATTTT.

The chain is built from TRBV30 and TRBJ1-2; no definite D call. The ends were cut back, 0 bases at V and 8 bases at J, with 13 bases in the middle. The CDR3 covers 13 residues. The germline V gene encodes CDR1 GTSNPN and CDR2 SVGIG (reference sequence). The DNA for the CDR3 is TGTGCCTGGAGTGTGGTTTCATGGGAGGGCTACACCTTC. Protein: CAWSVVSWEGYTF.

The rearrangement joins TRBV6-4 to TRBJ2-3; 9 bases are shared with TRBD2. V shed 4 bases and J 5 bases; nucleotides not matched to a gene: 10. This CDR3 has 16 amino acids. Germline V gene sequence: CDR1 MRHNA, CDR2 SNTAGT. CDR3 bases: TGTGCCAGCAGTGCGACTAGCGGAGACCGTGGAGATACGCAGTATTTT. This gives the protein CASSATSGDRGDTQYF.

The V and J genes are TRBV24-1 and TRBJ2-3; 8 bases match TRBD2. The CDR3 length is 14 residues. V lost 3 bases, J lost 3 bases, and 1 base stayed unmatched. CDR1 and CDR2 (germline): KGHDR, SFDVKD. The CDR3 sequence: CATSDKRETDTQYF. The CDR3 DNA reads TGTGCCACCAGTGATAAGCGGGAGACAGATACGCAGTATTTT.

The V call is TRBV28, the J call TRBJ2-7; D not certain. V gave up 10 bases and J gave up 6 bases, with 13 bases separating them. The CDR3 is 11 amino acids. Germline lookup yields CDR1 MDHEN and CDR2 SYDVKM. The CDR3 protein is CATRGVTEQYF. In DNA form, the CDR3 reads TGTGCCACCCGAGGTGTCACCGAGCAGTACTTC.

This rearrangement joins TRBV2 to TRBJ2-2; D is undetermined. Trimming removed 6 bases from V and 3 bases from J, with 14 bases in between. The CDR3 consists of 15 residues. In germline, CDR1 is SNHLY, CDR2 FYNNEI. The CDR3 DNA follows: TGTGCCAGCAGCATCGAGCGTCAACACACCGGGGAGCTGTTTTTT. Translated, it gives CASSIERQHTGELFF.

The gene calls are TRBV18 and TRBJ1-1; a weak D match, TRBD1 (6 bases). Trimming took 6 bases from V and 0 from J, leaving 17 bases between them. This CDR3 has 16 residues. Germline CDR1 is KGHSH and CDR2 is LQKENI. The CDR3 coding sequence is TGTGCCAGCTCGCCGTTTAAGGGGACACTGAACACTGAAGCTTTCTTT. Translating gives CASSPFKGTLNTEAFF.

CDR3 nucleotides: TGTGCCAGCAGCCAAGGAGCGGGCGTAGGTGGAGTGGAGCAGTTCTTC. Residues: CASSQGAGVGGVEQFF. The chain recombines TRBV3-1 (or the pseudogene TRBV3-2) with TRBJ2-1; weak D call: TRBD2 (6 bases). Germline V lookup: CDR1 LGHDT, CDR2 YNNKEL (reference sequence). V was clipped by 1 base and J by 10 bases, with 20 bases between them. This CDR3 region has 16 residues.

Points on this clone: The same CDR3 is also encoded by other DNA sequences in this sample. The chain carries TRBV10-3 and TRBJ1-5; 8 nucleotides align to TRBD1. The CDR3 spans 14 residues. J gave up 1 base and V 8 bases, and 4 bases lay outside the gene matches. Germline CDR1 is ENHRY and CDR2 is SYGVKD. CDR3 in DNA: TGTGCCATCGGGACAGGTGACAGCAATCAGCCCCAGCATTTT. Protein product: CAIGTGDSNQPQHF.

The chain links TRBV2 to TRBJ2-3; the match to TRBD1 covers 8 bases. This CDR3 has 15 amino acids. V was clipped by 4 bases and J by 0 bases; unmatched bases: 3. CDR1 is SNHLY, CDR2 FYNNEI, per germline. The CDR3 DNA is TGTGCCAGCAGTGGACAGGGGACTAGCACAGATACGCAGTATTTT. Encoded protein: CASSGQGTSTDTQYF.

This clone showed up just a few times. CDR3 loop: CASSSTYEQYF. As DNA, the CDR3 is TGTGCCAGCTCATCAACCTACGAGCAGTACTTC. The chain couples TRBV18 to TRBJ2-7; D gene unclear. V dropped 5 bases and J dropped 2 bases, with 4 bases sitting between them. The CDR3 is made up of 11 amino acids. CDR1 and CDR2 (germline): KGHSH, LQKENI.

The V gene is TRBV6-5, the J gene TRBJ2-7; TRBD1 matches 7 bases. Germline-derived CDR1 and CDR2 are MNHEY and SVGAGI. J gave up 3 bases and V 6 bases, and 8 bases lay outside the gene matches. This CDR3 is built from 14 residues. CDR3 region: CASRVGQYLYEQYF. CDR3 in DNA: TGTGCCAGCAGGGTGGGACAGTATCTCTACGAGCAGTACTTC.

V usage is TRBV7-2 and J usage is TRBJ2-5; TRBD2 might be the D (6 bases). With 0 bases removed from V and 7 bases from J, the gap between germline ends came to 12 bases. This CDR3 contains 14 residues. Germline assignment: CDR1 SGHTA and CDR2 FQGNSA. The chain's CDR3 is CASSLASSEVTQYF. CDR3 nucleotides: TGTGCCAGCAGCTTAGCTTCTAGCGAGGTGACCCAGTACTTC.

The chain is built from TRBV14 and TRBJ1-6; 7 bases are a match to TRBD1. The germline gives CDR1 SGHDN, CDR2 FVKESK. The CDR3 extends over 15 amino acids. V shed 4 bases and J 7 bases; nucleotides not matched to a gene: 7. The CDR3 nucleotides read TGTGCCAGCAGCCGGGAAGGGGGCCTAAATTCACCCCTCCACTTT. Encoded protein: CASSREGGLNSPLHF.

This clone was detected a few times. This rearrangement joins TRBV5-4 to TRBJ1-1, with 9 bases identical to TRBD1. CDR1 and CDR2 from the germline V gene are SGHNT and YYREEE (reference sequence). V dropped 2 bases and J dropped 1; count of bases not matched to a gene: 0. The CDR3 contains 14 residues. The CDR3 nucleotides are TGTGCCAGCAGCTTACAGGGGGCGAACACTGAAGCTTTCTTT. Amino acid sequence: CASSLQGANTEAFF.

The V call is TRBV4-1, the J call TRBJ2-3; 8 nucleotides line up with TRBD2. The CDR3 spans 17 residues. V shed 1 base and J 0 bases; nucleotides not matched to a gene: 6. Per the germline V gene, CDR1 is MGHRA and CDR2 is YSYEKL. The CDR3 reads CASSQVGTRSSTDTQYF. In DNA form, the CDR3 reads TGCGCCAGCAGCCAAGTGGGGACTAGGAGTAGCACAGATACGCAGTATTTT.

The rearrangement links TRBV19 to TRBJ1-1, with 10 bases matching TRBD1. The J segment lost 5 bases and the V segment lost 7 bases, leaving 7 bases of the junction unmatched. Germline V gene data show CDR1 as LNHDA and CDR2 as SQIVND (reference sequence). There are 14 residues in the CDR3. The CDR3 coding sequence is TGTGCCAGTATCTCTGACAGGGGGCGGACTGAAGCTTTCTTT. Translated: CASISDRGRTEAFF.